This T cell receptor beta chain was retrieved from a study of cytomegalovirus exposure and HLA in healthy donors. At the level of the study: The approximately 720 first-cohort repertoires and the approximately 110 validation repertoires shared the same platform, a later analysis reported. Overall study results and limits: Altogether, some 160 TCR beta chains were recorded as cytomegalovirus-associated.

Sequencing used immunoSEQ multiplex PCR; TCRdb keeps in-frame clones, though not all of them. The sample contains fewer than 100,000 clones, 85% to 95% of which appear only once. For this clone: The antigen is undetermined.

This CDR3 comprises 15 residues. Germline CDR1 reads MDHEN; CDR2 reads SYDVKM. The V end lost 11 bases, the J end lost 2 bases, and 22 bases lay between the germline ends. The clonotype originates from a woman aged 18-35 years in good health and CMV-seronegative. The chain links TRBV28 to TRBJ2-7; possible D gene TRBD2, 6 bases. Sequenced input: PBMCs. The CDR3 coding sequence is TGTGCCTTCCTCCCGACTGGCGGGACCACCTACGAGCAGTACTTC. It yields the protein CAFLPTGGTTYEQYF.